The next 30 T cell receptor beta chains were all read from a single sample in a study of shared clonotypes between healthy human individuals. Only in-frame clones appear in the TCRdb table, and some are missing; sequencing was by immunoSEQ multiplex PCR. Altogether roughly 2.2 million clones are present, about 92% being singletons, with the ten largest covering 0.39%. The specimen sequenced was naive CD4+ T cells from PBMCs. Subset reported: CD45RA+ positively selected. These receptors were taken from a man aged 18 to 30 in good health. Some clones in this sample may be carry-over from other donors' samples.

A remark on this clone: Other nucleotide sequences in the sample specify the same CDR3. The gene calls are TRBV19 and TRBJ1-3; perhaps TRBD1 as D (6 bases). CDR3 length: 15 amino acids. The V end was cut by 3 bases, the J end by 0 bases, with 9 bases between. The germline V gene encodes CDR1 LNHDA and CDR2 SQIVND (reference sequence). The CDR3 sequence: CASSMGAYSGNTIYF. CDR3 DNA: TGTGCCAGTAGTATGGGGGCTTACTCTGGAAACACCATATATTTT.

The genes are TRBV5-1 and TRBJ1-5; D is undetermined. The CDR3 contains 15 residues. Per the germline V gene, CDR1 is SGHRS and CDR2 is YFSETQ. Trimming shortened V by 1 base and J by 1 base, and 9 bases separated the two germline ends. CDR3 coding DNA: TGCGCCAGCAGCTTGACCTATGGCAGCAATCAGCCCCAGCATTTT. Translation: CASSLTYGSNQPQHF.

The gene calls are TRBV27 and TRBJ1-2, with D possibly TRBD1 on 6 matching bases. V lost 4 bases and J 8 bases, leaving 20 bases between the germline ends. This CDR3 has 15 residues. The germline gives CDR1 MNHEY, CDR2 SMNVEV (reference sequence). In DNA form, the CDR3 reads TGTGCCAGCAGTTCTAAGACAGGCCCGACGGGGGGCTACACCTTC. As protein: CASSSKTGPTGGYTF.

The chain recombines TRBV28 with TRBJ2-1; D perhaps matches TRBD2 (5 bases). The CDR3 runs to 17 residues. Between the trimmed V and J ends, which lost 1 base and 1 base, there was a span of 14 bases. The V gene's germline CDR1 is MDHEN and CDR2 SYDVKM. CDR3 DNA sequence: TGTGCCAGCAGTTTATTGGCGGACTCCAGATCCTACAATGAGCAGTTCTTC. As protein: CASSLLADSRSYNEQFF.

This sequence joins TRBV30 and TRBJ1-1; no firm D call. The ends were cut back, 0 bases at V and 7 bases at J, with 12 bases in the middle. Germline values: CDR1 GTSNPN, CDR2 SVGIG (reference sequence). The CDR3 is made up of 13 amino acids. The chain's CDR3 is CAWSVQPFIEAFF. The CDR3 DNA follows: TGTGCCTGGAGTGTGCAACCGTTTATTGAAGCTTTCTTT.

This chain joins TRBV28 and TRBJ2-7, with D maybe TRBD1 (6 bases). Germline CDR1 is MDHEN and CDR2 is SYDVKM. The CDR3 length is 14 residues. The germline V and J ends were trimmed by 6 bases and 2 bases, with 14 bases remaining between them. The CDR3 loop is CASRPDRFTYEQYF. DNA for the CDR3: TGTGCCAGCAGACCAGACAGGTTCACCTACGAGCAGTACTTC.

The chain is built from TRBV27 and TRBJ2-1; a possible D gene is TRBD2 (5 bases). The ends were cut back, 5 bases at V and 7 bases at J, with 18 bases in the middle. This CDR3 has 15 amino acids. The germline V gene encodes CDR1 MNHEY and CDR2 SMNVEV (reference sequence). The CDR3 sequence is CASSLGLTYKNEQFF. For the CDR3, the DNA is TGTGCCAGCAGTCTCGGACTTACTTATAAAAATGAGCAGTTCTTC.

The chain recombines TRBV11-3 with TRBJ2-7, with D tentatively TRBD1 (6 bases). V was cut by 1 base and J by 5 bases, with 12 bases left in between. From germline, CDR1 is SGHNT and CDR2 YENEEA. CDR3 length: 14 amino acids. The CDR3 coding sequence is TGTGCCAGCAGCTTAGGACAGGTGAGCGACGAGCAGTACTTC. Translating it yields CASSLGQVSDEQYF.

The gene calls are TRBV5-1 and TRBJ2-7; D may be TRBD1 or TRBD2 (5 bases each). This CDR3 spans 14 amino acids. The V end was cut by 0 bases, the J end by 6 bases, with 13 bases between. CDR1 is SGHRS and CDR2 is YFSETQ in the germline V gene. The CDR3 sequence is CASSLVGDGGEQYF. CDR3 nucleotide sequence: TGCGCCAGCAGCTTGGTCGGGGACGGCGGCGAGCAGTACTTC.

This chain links TRBV6-1 with TRBJ1-5; a possible D gene is TRBD1 (6 bases). V lost 6 bases to trimming and J lost 3 bases, with 12 bases between them. The germline V gene has CDR1 MNHNS and CDR2 SASEGT. CDR3 length equals 14 residues. As DNA, the CDR3 is TGTGCCAGCAGACAACAGGGTTACAATCAGCCCCAGCATTTT. It specifies CASRQQGYNQPQHF.

CDR3: CAWSVHGVADEKLFF. Written as DNA, the CDR3 is TGTGCCTGGAGTGTACATGGGGTTGCAGATGAAAAACTGTTTTTT. V usage is TRBV30 and J usage is TRBJ1-4, with D hard to call. The CDR3 runs to 15 residues. Trimming removed 0 bases from V and 6 bases from J, with 14 bases in between. Germline CDR1 GTSNPN, CDR2 SVGIG (reference sequence).

This CDR3 is CASSLMPIQYNEQFF. DNA of the CDR3: TGTGCCAGCAGCTTAATGCCTATCCAATACAATGAGCAGTTCTTC. This rearrangement joins TRBV7-6 to TRBJ2-1; D ambiguous. The CDR3 contains 15 residues. V was trimmed by 2 bases and J by 4 bases, leaving 12 bases between them. Germline V gives CDR1 SGHVS, CDR2 FNYEAQ.

This chain uses TRBV28 with TRBJ2-6, with a tentative D call TRBD1 (6 bases). From germline, CDR1 is MDHEN and CDR2 SYDVKM. With 4 bases removed from V and 2 bases from J, the gap between germline ends came to 12 bases. The CDR3 runs 16 residues. In DNA form, the CDR3 reads TGTGCCAGCAGTTGGGGGCAGGTCGCTGGGGCCAACGTCCTGACTTTC. Translated: CASSWGQVAGANVLTF.

Worth noting for this clone: Other DNA sequences in the same sample also yield this CDR3. The J gene is TRBJ2-7, the V gene TRBV7-3; 9 bases are a match to TRBD1. Germline lookup yields CDR1 SGHTA and CDR2 FQGTGA. The CDR3 is 13 residues long. J gave up 5 bases and V 2 bases, and 1 base lay outside the gene matches. The CDR3 sequence: CASSLDRGDEQYF. The CDR3 DNA follows: TGTGCCAGCAGCTTAGACAGGGGGGACGAGCAGTACTTC.

The chain is built from TRBV19 and TRBJ2-3; D is unclear. Trimming took 1 base from V and 0 from J, leaving 8 bases between them. Germline V gene sequence: CDR1 LNHDA, CDR2 SQIVND (reference sequence). This CDR3 spans 15 amino acids. The CDR3 here is CASSIGMASTDTQYF. CDR3 in DNA: TGTGCCAGTAGTATAGGAATGGCCAGCACAGATACGCAGTATTTT.

The rearrangement uses TRBV11-2 and TRBJ1-1; a weak D match, TRBD1 (6 bases). V dropped 6 bases and J dropped 10 bases, with 21 bases sitting between them. The CDR3 is 14 amino acids. Germline CDR1 SGHAT, CDR2 FQNNGV. CDR3 in amino acids: CASRRSFGGKGAFF. DNA of the CDR3: TGTGCCAGCAGGCGGAGCTTCGGGGGCAAGGGAGCTTTCTTT.

The rearrangement uses TRBV9 and TRBJ2-3; TRBD2 matches 9 bases. CDR1 and CDR2 from the germline V gene are SGDLS and YYNGEE. Unmatched junction bases numbered 17, after V lost 0 bases and J lost 0 bases. The CDR3 is made up of 21 amino acids. The CDR3 region has the DNA TGTGCCAGCAGCGTAGCTCTGGCTAGCGGGGTAATTACTACTAGCACAGATACGCAGTATTTT. Protein: CASSVALASGVITTSTDTQYF.

Only one count was recorded for this clone. V is TRBV9 and J is TRBJ1-4; D remains unclear. This CDR3 region has 14 residues. The V gene lost 0 bases and the J gene lost 4 bases, with 7 bases spanning the gap. Germline V gene sequence: CDR1 SGDLS, CDR2 YYNGEE. CDR3 protein: CASSVEVYNEKLFF. CDR3 nucleotides: TGTGCCAGCAGCGTAGAGGTATATAATGAAAAACTGTTTTTT.

This rearrangement joins TRBV27 to TRBJ2-5; TRBD2 matches 12 bases. Germline loops: CDR1 MNHEY, CDR2 SMNVEV (reference sequence). This CDR3 comprises 15 residues. Trimming cost V 8 bases and J 5 bases; bases outside gene matches: 9. The DNA of the CDR3 is TGTGCCAGCTGGTCTAGCGGGAGGGCCGGTGAGACCCAGTACTTC. Amino acids: CASWSSGRAGETQYF.

The rearrangement joins TRBV5-1 to TRBJ1-1; D is unclear. Germline CDR1 is SGHRS and CDR2 is YFSETQ. This CDR3 contains 12 residues. The ends were cut back, 0 bases at V and 9 bases at J, with 9 bases in the middle. The CDR3, as DNA: TGCGCCAGCAGCTTGGTTGGCCGCCAAGCTTTCTTT. Amino acid sequence: CASSLVGRQAFF.

CDR3 sequence reads: CASSLPLGARSYNEQFF. CDR3 DNA: TGTGCCAGCAGCCTACCCCTGGGGGCGAGGTCCTACAATGAGCAGTTCTTC. J is TRBJ2-1 and V is TRBV5-6, with D possibly being TRBD1 (6 bases). This CDR3 spans 17 amino acids. CDR1 is SGHDT, CDR2 YYEEEE, per germline. V gave up 4 bases and J gave up 1 base, with 18 bases separating them.

The chain couples TRBV30 to TRBJ2-7; 12 nucleotides agree with TRBD2. Trimming took 5 bases from V and 6 from J; bases not matched to a gene: 5. Germline V CDR1 and CDR2: GTSNPN, SVGIG (reference sequence). The CDR3 runs to 13 residues. The CDR3 DNA is TGTGCCTGGGGAGGACTAGCGGGATCCGAGCAGTACTTC. This sequence encodes CAWGGLAGSEQYF.

The gene calls are TRBV7-9 and TRBJ2-3; D unresolved. Trimming shortened V by 4 bases and J by 0 bases, and 8 bases separated the two germline ends. CDR3 length: 14 residues. In germline, CDR1 is SEHNR, CDR2 FQNEAQ (reference sequence). Written as DNA, the CDR3 is TGTGCCAGCAGCTCGCAGCCGAGCACAGATACGCAGTATTTT. This codes for CASSSQPSTDTQYF.

This clone occurred once. The rearrangement joins TRBV29-1 to TRBJ2-3; D unclear. This CDR3 has 14 residues. Trimming pared 5 bases from V and 2 bases from J, leaving 14 bases between. The germline V gene encodes CDR1 SQVTM and CDR2 ANQGSEA. For the CDR3, the DNA is TGCAGCGTTCTCTCTCTAGGCCCCACAGATACGCAGTATTTT. It codes for CSVLSLGPTDTQYF.

The chain recombines TRBV27 with TRBJ2-2; D is ambiguous. The CDR3 has 12 amino acids. Trimming left V 1 base short and J 4 bases short, with 1 base between. Per the germline V gene, CDR1 is MNHEY and CDR2 is SMNVEV (reference sequence). CDR3 DNA sequence: TGTGCCAGCAGTTTATTCACCGGGGAGCTGTTTTTT. Protein sequence: CASSLFTGELFF.

The rearrangement links TRBV27 to TRBJ2-7; D may be TRBD2 (6 bases). The CDR3 contains 15 residues. Germline V CDR1 and CDR2: MNHEY, SMNVEV (reference sequence). Deletions cut 5 bases from V and 2 bases from J, with 16 bases between. As DNA, the CDR3 is TGTGCCAGCAGTCGGAGCATCTCGGGAGCCTACGAGCAGTACTTC. It is translated as CASSRSISGAYEQYF.

For the CDR3, the DNA is TGTGCCAGCAGCTTGCTGTCAGCTAGCGGGAACCAAGAGACCCAGTACTTC. Translating it yields CASSLLSASGNQETQYF. The chain has TRBV5-4 and TRBJ2-5; TRBD2 matches 9 bases. The J segment lost 0 bases and the V segment lost 1 base, leaving 7 bases of the junction unmatched. The CDR3 has 17 amino acids. Per the germline V gene, CDR1 is SGHNT and CDR2 is YYREEE (reference sequence).

This chain links TRBV19 with TRBJ1-4; no reliable D call. The CDR3 covers 14 residues. Germline V gives CDR1 LNHDA, CDR2 SQIVND (reference sequence). The V and J ends lost 3 bases and 4 bases respectively, with 9 bases between them. CDR3 coding DNA: TGTGCCAGTAGTATCTCCTTTTTTAATGAAAAACTGTTTTTT. Amino acids: CASSISFFNEKLFF.

The J gene is TRBJ2-7, the V gene TRBV6-1; D may be TRBD2 (6 bases). V lost 8 bases and J 0 bases, leaving 14 bases between the germline ends. Germline V gene sequence: CDR1 MNHNS, CDR2 SASEGT. The CDR3 has 14 residues. DNA of the CDR3: TGTGCCAGCGAGCGGGCGTTCCTCTCCTACGAGCAGTACTTC. It translates to CASERAFLSYEQYF.

Notes on this clone: The same CDR3 also results from other DNA sequences found in this sample. The J gene is TRBJ2-5, the V gene TRBV11-2; TRBD1 agrees at 9 bases. This CDR3 is 14 amino acids long. V lost 4 bases, J lost 5 bases, and 5 bases stayed unmatched. The germline gives CDR1 SGHAT, CDR2 FQNNGV. As DNA, the CDR3 is TGTGCCAGCAGCTCACAGGGGGCTGGGGAGACCCAGTACTTC. Translated: CASSSQGAGETQYF.